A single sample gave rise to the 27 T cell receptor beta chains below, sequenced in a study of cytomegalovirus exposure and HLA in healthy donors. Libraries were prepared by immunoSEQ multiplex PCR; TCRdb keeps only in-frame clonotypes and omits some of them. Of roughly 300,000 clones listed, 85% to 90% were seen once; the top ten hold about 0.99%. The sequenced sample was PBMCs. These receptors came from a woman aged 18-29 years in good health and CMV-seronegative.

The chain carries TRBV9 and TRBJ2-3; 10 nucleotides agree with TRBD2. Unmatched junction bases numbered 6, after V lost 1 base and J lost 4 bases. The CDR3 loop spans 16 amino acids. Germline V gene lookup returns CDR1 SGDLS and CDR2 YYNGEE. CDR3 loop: CASSVKSLAGADTQYF. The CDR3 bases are TGTGCCAGCAGCGTAAAATCTCTAGCGGGAGCAGATACGCAGTATTTT. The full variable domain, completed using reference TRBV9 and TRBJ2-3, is DSGVTQTPKHLITATGQRVTLRCSPRSGDLSVYWYQQSLDQGLQFLIQYYNGEERAKGNILERFSAQQFPDLHSELNLSSLELGDSALYFCASSVKSLAGADTQYFGPGTRLTVL.

The chain's CDR3 is CASRSRTTGQGWETQYF. Written as DNA, the CDR3 is TGTGCCAGCAGATCCCGAACGACGGGACAGGGATGGGAGACCCAGTACTTC. The rearrangement uses TRBV5-6 and TRBJ2-5, with 9 bases identical to TRBD1. J lost 5 bases, V lost 5 bases, and 16 bases had no gene match. The CDR3 runs to 17 residues. Germline V gives CDR1 SGHDT, CDR2 YYEEEE.

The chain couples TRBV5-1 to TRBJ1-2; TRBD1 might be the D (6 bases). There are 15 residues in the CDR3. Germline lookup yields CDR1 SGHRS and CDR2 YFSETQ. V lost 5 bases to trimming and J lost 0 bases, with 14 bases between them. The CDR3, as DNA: TGCGCCAGCAGGGGGACAACTCAACCTAACTATGGCTACACCTTC. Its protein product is CASRGTTQPNYGYTF.

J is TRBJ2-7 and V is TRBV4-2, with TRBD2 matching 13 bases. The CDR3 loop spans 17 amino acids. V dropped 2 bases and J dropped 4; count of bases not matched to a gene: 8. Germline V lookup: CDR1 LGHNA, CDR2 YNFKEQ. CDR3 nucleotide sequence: TGTGCCAGCAGCCAAAACCCGGGACTAGCGGGACCTTACGAGCAGTACTTC. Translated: CASSQNPGLAGPYEQYF.

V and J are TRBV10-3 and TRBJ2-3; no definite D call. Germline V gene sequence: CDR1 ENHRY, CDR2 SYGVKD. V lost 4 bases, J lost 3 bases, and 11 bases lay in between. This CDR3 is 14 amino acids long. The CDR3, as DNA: TGTGCCATCAGTGTGGTCCAGGCGACAGATACGCAGTATTTT. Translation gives CAISVVQATDTQYF.

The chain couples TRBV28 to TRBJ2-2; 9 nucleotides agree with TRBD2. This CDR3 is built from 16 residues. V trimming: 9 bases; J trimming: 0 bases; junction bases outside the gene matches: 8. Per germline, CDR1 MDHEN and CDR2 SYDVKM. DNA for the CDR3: TGTGCCAGTAGGACTAGCGCATTATCGAACACCGGGGAGCTGTTTTTT. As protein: CASRTSALSNTGELFF.

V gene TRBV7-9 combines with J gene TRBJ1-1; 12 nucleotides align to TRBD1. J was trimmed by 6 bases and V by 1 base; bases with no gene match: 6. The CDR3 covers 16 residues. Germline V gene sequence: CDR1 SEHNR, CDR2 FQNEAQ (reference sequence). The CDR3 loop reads CASSLDGTGGAAEAFF. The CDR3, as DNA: TGTGCCAGCAGCTTAGACGGGACAGGGGGCGCCGCTGAAGCTTTCTTT.

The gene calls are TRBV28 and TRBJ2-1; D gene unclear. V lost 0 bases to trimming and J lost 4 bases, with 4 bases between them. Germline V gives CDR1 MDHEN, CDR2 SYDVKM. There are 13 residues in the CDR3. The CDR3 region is CASSLWTYNEQFF. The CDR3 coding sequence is TGTGCCAGCAGTTTATGGACATACAATGAGCAGTTCTTC.

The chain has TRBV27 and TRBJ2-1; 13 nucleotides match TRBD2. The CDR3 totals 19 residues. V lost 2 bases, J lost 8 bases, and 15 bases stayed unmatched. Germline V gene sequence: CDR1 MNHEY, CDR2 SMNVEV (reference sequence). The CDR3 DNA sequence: TGTGCCAGCAGTTTACATAGGACTAGCGGGAGCACGCGGGTTGATGAGCAGTTCTTC. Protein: CASSLHRTSGSTRVDEQFF.

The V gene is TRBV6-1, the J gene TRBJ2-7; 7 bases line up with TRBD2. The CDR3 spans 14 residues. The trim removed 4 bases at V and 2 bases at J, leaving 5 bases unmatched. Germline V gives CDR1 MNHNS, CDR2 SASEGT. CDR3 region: CASSASSGPYEQYF. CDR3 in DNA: TGTGCCAGCAGTGCGTCTAGCGGACCCTACGAGCAGTACTTC.

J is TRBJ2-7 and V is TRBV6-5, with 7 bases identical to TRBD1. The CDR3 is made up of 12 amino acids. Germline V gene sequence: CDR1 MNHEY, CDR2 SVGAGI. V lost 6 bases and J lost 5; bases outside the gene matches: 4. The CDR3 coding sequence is TGTGCCAGCAGAAACAGGGGTGACGAGCAGTACTTC. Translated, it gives CASRNRGDEQYF.

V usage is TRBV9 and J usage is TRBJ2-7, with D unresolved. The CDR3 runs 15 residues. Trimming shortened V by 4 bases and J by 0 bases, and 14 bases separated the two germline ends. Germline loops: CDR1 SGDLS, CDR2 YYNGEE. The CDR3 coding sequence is TGTGCCAGCAGCCCGGTCGGGTCCAGCTCCTACGAGCAGTACTTC. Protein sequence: CASSPVGSSSYEQYF.

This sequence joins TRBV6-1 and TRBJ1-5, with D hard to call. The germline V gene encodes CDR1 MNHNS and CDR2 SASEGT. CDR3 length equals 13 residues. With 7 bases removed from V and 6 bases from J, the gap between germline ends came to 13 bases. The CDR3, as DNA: TGTGCCAGCACTGTCTCCTTCGGTCAGCCCCAGCATTTT. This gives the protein CASTVSFGQPQHF.

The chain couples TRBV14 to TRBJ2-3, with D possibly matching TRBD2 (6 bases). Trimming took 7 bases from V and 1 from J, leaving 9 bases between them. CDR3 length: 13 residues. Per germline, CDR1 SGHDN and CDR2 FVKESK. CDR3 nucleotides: TGTGCCAGCAACGGCGGGGGCACAGATACGCAGTATTTT. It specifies CASNGGGTDTQYF.

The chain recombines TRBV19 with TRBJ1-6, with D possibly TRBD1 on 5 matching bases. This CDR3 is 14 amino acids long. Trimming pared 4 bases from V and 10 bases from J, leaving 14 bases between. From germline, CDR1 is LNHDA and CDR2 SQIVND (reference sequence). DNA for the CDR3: TGTGCCAGTAGTACTCCGACAGCTAACTCACCCCTCCACTTT. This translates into CASSTPTANSPLHF.

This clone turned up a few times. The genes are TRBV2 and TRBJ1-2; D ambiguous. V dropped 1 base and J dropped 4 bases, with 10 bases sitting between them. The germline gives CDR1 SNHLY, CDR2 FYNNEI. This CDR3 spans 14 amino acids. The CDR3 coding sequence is TGTGCCAGCAGTGAAGTTCTGTGGGCCTATGGCTACACCTTC. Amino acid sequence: CASSEVLWAYGYTF.

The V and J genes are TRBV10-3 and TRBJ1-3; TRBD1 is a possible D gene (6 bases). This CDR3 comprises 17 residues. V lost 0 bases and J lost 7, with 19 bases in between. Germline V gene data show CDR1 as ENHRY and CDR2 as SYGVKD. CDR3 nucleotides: TGTGCCATCAGTGAGTCGCGGCAGGGGAATATCCGGAACACCATATATTTT. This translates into CAISESRQGNIRNTIYF.

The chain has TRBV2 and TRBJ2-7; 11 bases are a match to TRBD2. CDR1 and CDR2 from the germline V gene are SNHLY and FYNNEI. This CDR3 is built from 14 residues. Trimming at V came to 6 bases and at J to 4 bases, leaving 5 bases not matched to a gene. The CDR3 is CASRLAGAGYEQYF. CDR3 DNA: TGTGCCAGCAGACTAGCGGGGGCCGGGTACGAGCAGTACTTC.

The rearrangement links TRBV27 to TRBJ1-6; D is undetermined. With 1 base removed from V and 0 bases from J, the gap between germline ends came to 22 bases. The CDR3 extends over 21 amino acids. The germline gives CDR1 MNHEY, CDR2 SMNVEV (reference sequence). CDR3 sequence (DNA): TGTGCCAGCAGTTTATTTTCCAGCCGGGATACGGGTAGCTCCTATAATTCACCCCTCCACTTT. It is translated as CASSLFSSRDTGSSYNSPLHF.

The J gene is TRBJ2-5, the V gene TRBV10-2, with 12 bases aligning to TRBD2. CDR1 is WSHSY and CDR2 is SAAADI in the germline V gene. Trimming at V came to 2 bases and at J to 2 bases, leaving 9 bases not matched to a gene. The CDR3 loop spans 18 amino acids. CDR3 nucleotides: TGCGCCAGCAGTGAGAGGGGACTAGCGGGCGGCTTGCAAGAGACCCAGTACTTC. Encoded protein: CASSERGLAGGLQETQYF.

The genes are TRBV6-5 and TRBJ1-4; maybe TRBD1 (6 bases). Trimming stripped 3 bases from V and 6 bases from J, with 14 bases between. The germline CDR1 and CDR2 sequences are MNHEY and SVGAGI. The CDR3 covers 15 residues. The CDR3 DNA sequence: TGTGCCAGCAGTTATTACAGGGCAAAAGATGAAAAACTGTTTTTT. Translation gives CASSYYRAKDEKLFF.

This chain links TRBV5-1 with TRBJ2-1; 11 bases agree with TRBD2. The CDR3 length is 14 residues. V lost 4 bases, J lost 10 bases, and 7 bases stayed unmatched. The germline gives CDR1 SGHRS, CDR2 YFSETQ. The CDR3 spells CASSGGLAVREQFF. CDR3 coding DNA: TGCGCCAGCAGCGGGGGACTAGCGGTGCGGGAGCAGTTCTTC.

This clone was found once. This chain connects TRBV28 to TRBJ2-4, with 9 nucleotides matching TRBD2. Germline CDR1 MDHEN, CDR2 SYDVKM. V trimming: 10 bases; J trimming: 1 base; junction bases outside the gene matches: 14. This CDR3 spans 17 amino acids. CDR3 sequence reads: CATSGTSFGLAKNIQYF. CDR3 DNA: TGTGCCACATCCGGGACTAGCTTCGGTCTGGCCAAAAACATTCAGTACTTC.

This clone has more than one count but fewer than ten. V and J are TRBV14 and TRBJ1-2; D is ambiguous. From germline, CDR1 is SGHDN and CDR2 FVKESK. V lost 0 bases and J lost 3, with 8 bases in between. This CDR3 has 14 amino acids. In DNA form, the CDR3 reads TGTGCCAGCAGCCAAGATCTGTCCGACTATGGCTACACCTTC. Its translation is CASSQDLSDYGYTF.

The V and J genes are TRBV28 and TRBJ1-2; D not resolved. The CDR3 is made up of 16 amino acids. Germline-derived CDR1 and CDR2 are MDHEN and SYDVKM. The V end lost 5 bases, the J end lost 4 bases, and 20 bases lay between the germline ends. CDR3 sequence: CASSPIAETQTYGYTF. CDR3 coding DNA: TGTGCCAGCAGTCCAATTGCCGAGACACAAACCTATGGCTACACCTTC.

CDR3: CASSLGLAGVEQYF. The CDR3 bases are TGTGCCAGCAGCTTGGGGCTAGCGGGAGTCGAGCAGTACTTC. V is TRBV5-4 and J is TRBJ2-7; TRBD2 matches at 10 bases. With 0 bases clipped from V and 6 bases from J, the junction kept 3 bases outside the gene matches. CDR3 length: 14 residues. Germline CDR1 and CDR2: SGHNT and YYREEE (reference sequence).

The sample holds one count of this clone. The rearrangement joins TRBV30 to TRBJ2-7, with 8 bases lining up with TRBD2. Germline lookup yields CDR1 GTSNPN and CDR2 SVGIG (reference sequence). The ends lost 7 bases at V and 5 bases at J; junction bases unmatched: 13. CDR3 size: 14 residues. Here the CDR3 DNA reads TGTGCCTTGAATTCAAGCGGGAGCGCCCACGAGCAGTACTTC. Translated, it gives CALNSSGSAHEQYF.